The rows below give T cell receptor beta chains drawn from one sample of a study of T-cell memory formation after mild COVID-19. One entry per CDR3 protein results from TCRdb running MiXCR on the 5' RACE reads. This table has hundreds of thousands of distinct CDR3 sequences, roughly an eighth appearing once. Sequencing was done on a sample of PBMCs or a T cell subset sorted from them (not recorded which). All receptors derive from a man younger than 30 who had mild COVID-19 (a few samples of this study predate the infection). Cell type and time point are not known. Each CDR3 is given with its conserved first and last residue. The order of the fields is V gene, J gene, D gene, clone size, CDR3 protein, CDR3 DNA. The D gene is left open where the match is weak. Not all rows give a size; the values are once, few, many and, for expanded clones, a class.

>TRBV18|TRBJ2-2|.|many
CASSLPSGGGAGELFF
TGTGCCAGCTCACTCCCATCGGGGGGCGGCGCCGGGGAGCTGTTTTTT
>TRBV5-4|TRBJ2-5|.|.
CASSLASTRGEETQYF
TGTGCCAGCAGCTTGGCCTCGACTCGTGGGGAAGAGACCCAATACTTC
>TRBV12-3/TRBV12-4|TRBJ2-1|TRBD2|many
CASSFLVAGGYNEQFF
TGTGCCAGCAGTTTCCTTGTAGCGGGGGGATACAATGAGCAGTTCTTC
>TRBV6-6|TRBJ2-5|.|.
CASTQGGTHQETQYF
TGTGCCAGCACCCAGGGAGGGACACACCAAGAGACCCAGTACTTC
>TRBV20-1|TRBJ2-1|TRBD2|.
CSATTSGGASSYNEQFF
TGCAGCGCAACGACTAGCGGGGGGGCCAGCTCCTACAATGAGCAGTTCTTC
>TRBV5-1|TRBJ2-7|.|many
CASSLVSEQYF
TGCGCCAGCAGCTTGGTTAGCGAGCAGTACTTC
>TRBV5-1|TRBJ1-6|.|.
CASSLEGAVNSPLHF
TGCGCCAGCAGCTTGGAGGGAGCTGTTAATTCACCCCTCCACTTT
>TRBV12-3/TRBV12-4|TRBJ2-3|.|few
CASSPTGIPDTQYF
TGTGCCAGCAGCCCAACAGGGATCCCAGATACGCAGTATTTT
>TRBV7-9|TRBJ2-1|.|.
CASSPQPEQGTAF
TGTGCCAGCAGCCCCCAACCCGAACAGGGTACTGCCTTC
>TRBV5-1|TRBJ1-1|TRBD1|.
CASRYQGASEAFF
TGCGCCAGCAGATATCAGGGGGCCTCTGAAGCTTTCTTT
>TRBV6-1|TRBJ2-1|TRBD2|once
CASTMSGGLYNEQFF
TGTGCCAGCACTATGAGCGGGGGCCTTTACAATGAGCAGTTCTTC
>TRBV6-2/TRBV6-3|TRBJ1-1|.|few
CASRLNIRYTEAFF
TGTGCCAGCAGACTTAATATACGGTACACTGAAGCTTTCTTT
>TRBV7-9|TRBJ1-5|TRBD1|many
CASSQTGGNQPQHF
TGTGCCAGCAGCCAGACAGGGGGGAATCAGCCCCAGCATTTT
>TRBV12-3/TRBV12-4|TRBJ1-1|.|once
CASSWWTSAEAFF
TGTGCCAGCAGCTGGTGGACGTCCGCTGAAGCTTTCTTT
>TRBV15|TRBJ1-1|.|many
CATSRDVEGAFF
TGTGCCACCAGCAGAGATGTCGAGGGAGCTTTCTTT
>TRBV11-2|TRBJ2-3|.|.
CASSPHTDTQYF
TGTGCCAGCAGCCCTCATACAGATACGCAGTATTTT
>TRBV20-1|TRBJ1-5|.|many
CSATTGNQPQHF
TGCAGTGCTACTACTGGGAATCAGCCCCAGCATTTT
>TRBV5-1|TRBJ2-3|.|few
CASSPDPGGILPDTQYF
TGCGCCAGCAGCCCCGATCCAGGGGGGATCCTTCCAGATACGCAGTATTTT
>TRBV20-1|TRBJ1-3|.|.
CSAHQVGGNTIYF
TGCAGTGCGCACCAGGTTGGCGGAAACACCATATATTTT
>TRBV11-2|TRBJ1-6|.|.
CASALNSPLHF
TGTGCCAGCGCATTGAATTCACCCCTCCACTTT
>TRBV20-1|TRBJ1-6|TRBD1|.
CSARETRDRGRIDSPLHF
TGCAGTGCTAGAGAGACCCGGGACAGGGGGCGCATAGATTCACCCCTCCACTTT
>TRBV7-9|TRBJ2-3|TRBD2|few
CASSPRTSGGRGTDTQYF
TGTGCCAGCAGCCCCCGGACTAGCGGGGGCCGGGGCACAGATACGCAGTATTTT
>TRBV7-8|TRBJ1-6|.|few
CASSYRESSYNSPLHF
TGTGCCAGCAGTTACAGGGAGAGCTCCTATAATTCACCCCTCCACTTT
>TRBV20-1|TRBJ1-1|.|few
CSARTALYTEAFF
TGCAGTGCTAGGACAGCGCTTTACACTGAAGCTTTCTTT
>TRBV20-1|TRBJ1-5|.|.
CSARNLQAGNQPQHF
TGCAGTGCTAGGAACCTCCAAGCGGGCAATCAGCCCCAGCATTTT
>TRBV5-1|TRBJ2-1|.|few
CASSLEGRGHEQFF
TGCGCCAGCAGCTTGGAAGGTAGGGGACATGAGCAGTTCTTC
>TRBV19|TRBJ1-5|TRBD1|.
CASSWTGANQPQHF
TGTGCCAGTAGTTGGACAGGCGCAAATCAGCCCCAGCATTTT
>TRBV6-1|TRBJ1-5|.|few
CASSGAPTGGRGNQPQHF
TGTGCCAGCAGTGGGGCCCCGACAGGAGGGAGAGGCAATCAGCCCCAGCATTTT
>TRBV19|TRBJ2-2|TRBD1|few
CASITGTGAGELFF
TGTGCCAGCATAACCGGGACAGGGGCCGGGGAGCTGTTTTTT
>TRBV9|TRBJ2-3|.|.
CASSSPLRSSTDTQYF
TGTGCCAGCAGCTCCCCCCTACGTTCTAGCACAGATACGCAGTATTTT
>TRBV20-1|TRBJ2-5|.|few
CSAKSGYREIETQYF
TGCAGTGCCAAGAGTGGGTACAGGGAGATAGAGACCCAGTACTTC
>TRBV12-3/TRBV12-4|TRBJ2-7|.|.
CASSLGGGLHEQYF
TGTGCCAGCAGTTTGGGAGGGGGACTGCACGAGCAGTACTTC
>TRBV5-1|TRBJ2-3|.|few
CASSFGVATQYF
TGCGCCAGCAGCTTTGGGGTGGCTACGCAGTATTTT
>TRBV12-3/TRBV12-4|TRBJ2-2|.|.
CASSGPPFTGELFF
TGTGCCAGCAGCGGACCCCCATTCACCGGGGAGCTGTTTTTT
>TRBV2|TRBJ2-2|.|.
CASLSSGLTGELFF
TGTGCCAGCTTGAGTTCAGGGCTCACCGGGGAGCTGTTTTTT
>TRBV7-2|TRBJ2-1|TRBD2|.
CASSSGLVSNEQFF
TGTGCCAGCAGCTCCGGACTAGTTAGTAATGAGCAGTTCTTC
>TRBV4-2|TRBJ1-5|TRBD1|few
CASSQGGQRNQPQHF
TGTGCCAGCAGCCAAGGGGGACAGAGGAATCAGCCCCAGCATTTT
>TRBV7-3|TRBJ2-2|.|.
CASSLFSGTGELFF
TGTGCCAGCAGCTTATTCAGTGGCACCGGGGAGCTGTTTTTT
>TRBV5-1|TRBJ1-4|.|.
CASSLEVGEKLFF
TGCGCCAGCAGCTTGGAGGTGGGTGAAAAACTGTTTTTT
>TRBV11-3|TRBJ2-2|TRBD2|.
CASSVRGAGGPGELFF
TGTGCCAGCAGCGTTCGTGGCGCGGGGGGGCCCGGGGAGCTGTTTTTT
>TRBV4-1|TRBJ2-2|TRBD1|.
CASSPRTGLNTGELFF
TGCGCCAGCAGCCCTCGGACAGGCCTGAACACCGGGGAGCTGTTTTTT
>TRBV5-1|TRBJ2-1|.|many
CASSVFGDTYDEQFF
TGCGCCAGCAGCGTGTTTGGGGACACCTACGATGAGCAGTTCTTC
>TRBV21-1|TRBJ1-5|.|.
CASSKDSQPQHF
TGTGCCAGCAGCAAAGATAGCCAGCCCCAGCATTTT
>TRBV5-1|TRBJ2-7|.|few
CASSFPRGSEQYF
TGCGCCAGCAGCTTCCCTCGGGGGTCCGAGCAGTACTTC
>TRBV2|TRBJ2-3|TRBD1|.
CASSVYRGDTQYF
TGTGCCAGCAGTGTTTACAGGGGAGATACGCAGTATTTT
>TRBV15|TRBJ1-3|.|few
CATSRDPRSGNTIYF
TGTGCCACCAGCAGAGACCCTCGCTCTGGAAACACCATATATTTT
>TRBV5-6|TRBJ1-1|.|few
CASSLEADRYTEAFF
TGTGCCAGCAGCTTGGAAGCCGACAGATACACTGAAGCTTTCTTT
>TRBV7-7|TRBJ2-7|TRBD1|few
CASSSGTGGSYEQYF
TGTGCCAGCAGCTCAGGGACAGGGGGCTCCTACGAGCAGTACTTC
>TRBV28|TRBJ1-2|.|.
CASSFGKNYGYTF
TGTGCCAGCAGTTTTGGGAAGAACTATGGCTACACCTTC
>TRBV7-2|TRBJ2-5|.|.
CASSLLPALETQYF
TGTGCCAGCAGCTTGCTTCCGGCGTTGGAGACCCAGTACTTC
>TRBV4-2|TRBJ1-6|TRBD1|many
CASSKIDRGHSYNSPLHF
TGTGCCAGCAGCAAAATAGACAGGGGGCACTCCTATAATTCACCCCTCCACTTT
>TRBV6-2/TRBV6-3|TRBJ1-1|.|.
CASRFGPNTEAFF
TGTGCCAGCCGTTTTGGGCCGAACACTGAAGCTTTCTTT
>TRBV27|TRBJ1-6|TRBD1|few
CASSRRTGNSPLHF
TGTGCCAGCAGTAGAAGGACAGGGAATTCACCCCTCCACTTT
>TRBV3-1|TRBJ2-7|.|few
CASSQAPIYEQYF
TGTGCCAGCAGCCAAGCTCCCATCTACGAGCAGTACTTC
>TRBV19|TRBJ1-5|.|.
CASSVDNSNQPQHF
TGTGCCAGTAGTGTTGACAATAGCAATCAGCCCCAGCATTTT
>TRBV5-1|TRBJ2-2|.|.
CASAFGGPNTGELFF
TGCGCCAGCGCGTTCGGGGGACCGAACACCGGGGAGCTGTTTTTT
>TRBV7-3|TRBJ2-1|TRBD2|.
CASSLTGLAGGRNEQFF
TGTGCCAGCAGCTTAACCGGACTAGCGGGGGGCAGGAATGAGCAGTTCTTC